This paragraph covers one TCR beta chain sequence. Its antigen is still unknown. Ahead of sequencing, the ViraFEST assay grew antigen-specific CD4+ T cells using viral peptide pools. CD4+ T cell isolation took place after 10 days of culture. Testing of the vaccine recipients showed negative nucleocapsid antibodies and no prior SARS-CoV-2 infection. It was with about 9.3 IU/ml IL-2 and about 10 ug/ml peptides that 1.5 million to 2 million PBMC per well were cultured. In the cultures, half the medium was exchanged for IL-2 medium on days 3 and 7. This specimen belongs to a study of vaccination effects on CD4 cells after COVID-19. Background on the study: Everyone in the study got two shots of either the BNT162b2 or mRNA-1273 vaccine.

Overall study findings and caveats: Cross-reactivity with common cold coronaviruses was shown by only 1 of 255 vaccine-induced clones in healthy vaccinees.

Libraries were prepared by immunoSEQ multiplex PCR; TCRdb keeps only in-frame clonotypes and omits some of them. The sample carries roughly 33,000 clones, approximately 73% recorded once. The CDR3 length is 16 residues. CDR1 SEHNR and CDR2 FQNEAQ come from the germline V gene (reference sequence). V shed 1 base and J shed 6 bases, with 16 bases lying between them. The genes are TRBV7-9 and TRBJ2-1, with D perhaps matching TRBD2 (7 bases). The clonotype was recovered from a human donor who received a COVID-19 vaccine. The source was CD4+ T cells from PBMCs cultured with HCoV-OC43 spike peptides, collected before COVID-19 vaccination. Subset meaning: HCoV-OC43 spike overlapping peptide pool stimulation. The CDR3 loop reads CASSLGSTGGSNEQFF. The CDR3 DNA sequence: TGTGCCAGCAGCTTAGGTTCAACGGGGGGCAGCAATGAGCAGTTCTTC.